The 23 T cell receptor beta chains below were found in one sample sequenced in a study of beta chain features in type 1 diabetes. The whole isolated RNA underwent reverse transcription, so sequencing captured expressed TCRB transcripts. Repertoires were generated with immunoSEQ multiplex PCR, while TCRdb's copy carries only in-frame clones and drops some. The table shows around 240,000 clones, with over 7.5% occurring only once. The sequencing sample was made of naive CD4+ T cells from blood. The receptors here all came from a woman aged 18 to 35 in good health.

This clone was seen at least ten times. V is TRBV30 and J is TRBJ1-1; 8 bases are a match to TRBD1. There are 12 residues in the CDR3. V trimming: 5 bases; J trimming: 6 bases; junction bases outside the gene matches: 5. CDR1 is GTSNPN and CDR2 is SVGIG in the germline V gene (reference sequence). CDR3 bases: TGTGCCTGGGGGACAGGCCCCCCTGAAGCTTTCTTT. Its translation is CAWGTGPPEAFF.

This chain links TRBV7-9 with TRBJ2-4; weak D call: TRBD1 (6 bases). The CDR3 is 18 residues long. Germline CDR1 reads SEHNR; CDR2 reads FQNEAQ (reference sequence). Trimming shortened V by 5 bases and J by 6 bases, and 26 bases separated the two germline ends. CDR3 DNA: TGTGCCAGCAGCCCCAGCACGTTCAGGGGCCCAGGAGCAAACATTCAGTACTTC. Encoded protein: CASSPSTFRGPGANIQYF.

The V gene is TRBV30, the J gene TRBJ1-2; 10 nucleotides agree with TRBD1. Germline lookup yields CDR1 GTSNPN and CDR2 SVGIG (reference sequence). The CDR3 is 14 residues long. The J segment lost 8 bases and the V segment lost 3 bases, leaving 9 bases of the junction unmatched. This chain's CDR3 is CAWSSRQGAWGYTF. CDR3 DNA: TGTGCCTGGAGCTCAAGACAGGGGGCGTGGGGCTACACCTTC.

V usage is TRBV19 and J usage is TRBJ2-4; D call uncertain. V dropped 5 bases and J dropped 2 bases, with 16 bases sitting between them. This CDR3 spans 16 amino acids. Germline loops: CDR1 LNHDA, CDR2 SQIVND (reference sequence). The CDR3 DNA is TGTGCCAGTAGTCCTTGGGCCACGGAAACCAAAAACATTCAGTACTTC. It codes for CASSPWATETKNIQYF.

The gene calls are TRBV19 and TRBJ2-7; 7 bases align to TRBD1. The V and J ends lost 7 bases and 3 bases, in that order; junction bases with no gene match: 12. This CDR3 comprises 15 residues. CDR1 and CDR2 (germline): LNHDA, SQIVND (reference sequence). This CDR3 reads CASTFASNRGYEQYF. The CDR3 DNA sequence: TGTGCCAGTACTTTCGCCTCAAACAGGGGCTACGAGCAGTACTTC.

The chain links TRBV5-6 to TRBJ1-1, with 9 bases that match TRBD1. J lost 3 bases, V lost 0 bases, and 9 bases had no gene match. The CDR3 is 17 residues long. CDR1 and CDR2 from the germline V gene are SGHDT and YYEEEE. The CDR3 spells CASSLDPPWTGDTEAFF. The CDR3 region has the DNA TGTGCCAGCAGCTTGGATCCCCCCTGGACAGGGGACACTGAAGCTTTCTTT.

The chain links TRBV10-3 to TRBJ2-1, with TRBD1 matching over 9 bases. This CDR3 contains 16 residues. Germline assignment: CDR1 ENHRY and CDR2 SYGVKD. Trimming removed 4 bases from V and 4 bases from J; junction bases left unmatched: 8. In DNA form, the CDR3 reads TGTGCCATCAGTGGATCACAGGGGGCGTATTACAATGAGCAGTTCTTC. Protein: CAISGSQGAYYNEQFF.

This chain uses TRBV6-4 with TRBJ2-1; TRBD1 agrees at 7 bases. V shed 6 bases, J shed 2 bases, and the junction held 10 bases outside the gene matches. Germline CDR1 and CDR2: MRHNA and SNTAGT. This CDR3 spans 16 amino acids. The DNA for the CDR3 is TGTGCCAGCAGCAGCTGGGTTGGGACAGCCTACAATGAGCAGTTCTTC. This encodes CASSSWVGTAYNEQFF.

V usage is TRBV7-8 and J usage is TRBJ2-1, with 8 bases matching TRBD2. This CDR3 has 16 amino acids. Germline assignment: CDR1 SGHVS and CDR2 FQNEAQ. V dropped 1 base and J dropped 5; count of bases not matched to a gene: 7. This CDR3 reads CASSLVGLDTHNEQFF. The CDR3 coding sequence is TGTGCCAGCAGCTTAGTGGGACTAGACACCCACAATGAGCAGTTCTTC.

The chain has TRBV5-4 and TRBJ2-3; TRBD2 matches at 8 bases. V trimming: 0 bases; J trimming: 0 bases; junction bases outside the gene matches: 6. CDR1 and CDR2 (germline): SGHNT, YYREEE (reference sequence). The CDR3 is 17 amino acids. Here the CDR3 reads CASSLGLAGSSTDTQYF. DNA for the CDR3: TGTGCCAGCAGCTTGGGCCTAGCGGGCTCTAGCACAGATACGCAGTATTTT.

This clone was picked up a small number of times. The CDR3 loop is CASSLTATNTGELFF. Here the CDR3 DNA reads TGTGCCAGCAGCTTGACCGCTACGAACACCGGGGAGCTGTTTTTT. The chain uses TRBV5-5 and TRBJ2-2; D not resolved. This CDR3 spans 15 amino acids. Trimming took 1 base from V and 0 from J, leaving 7 bases between them. Germline CDR1 SGHKS, CDR2 YYEKEE (reference sequence).

This clone appeared a few times. This rearrangement joins TRBV6-5 to TRBJ1-4, with 9 bases identical to TRBD1. Germline V gives CDR1 MNHEY, CDR2 SVGAGI. The V segment lost 6 bases and the J segment 5 bases; nucleotides outside the gene matches: 7. The CDR3 has 15 residues. The DNA for the CDR3 is TGTGCCAGCAGAGAGCGGACAGGGGCGAATGAAAAACTGTTTTTT. Translating it yields CASRERTGANEKLFF.

Comments on this clone: Additional DNA sequences in this sample encode the identical CDR3. The chain couples TRBV2 to TRBJ1-1; the match to TRBD1 covers 9 bases. Germline loops: CDR1 SNHLY, CDR2 FYNNEI. Unmatched junction bases numbered 2, after V lost 6 bases and J lost 0 bases. This CDR3 has 14 residues. The CDR3 reads CASRRDRVNTEAFF. The CDR3 region has the DNA TGTGCCAGCAGACGGGACAGGGTGAACACTGAAGCTTTCTTT.

This clone was counted between two and nine times. V is TRBV19 and J is TRBJ1-4; 7 nucleotides align to TRBD1. Trimming took 5 bases from V and 0 from J; bases not matched to a gene: 6. The CDR3 consists of 16 residues. The V gene's germline CDR1 is LNHDA and CDR2 SQIVND (reference sequence). The chain's CDR3 is CASSLGTDATNEKLFF. CDR3 nucleotide sequence: TGTGCCAGTAGTCTAGGGACAGACGCAACTAATGAAAAACTGTTTTTT.

The rearrangement links TRBV25-1 to TRBJ1-2, with D maybe TRBD1 (5 bases). CDR1 is MGHDK, CDR2 SYGVNS, per germline. The CDR3 contains 14 residues. V shed 5 bases and J shed 5 bases, with 15 bases lying between them. DNA for the CDR3: TGTGCCAGCAGTCCCCCAGGGCCCAATTATGGCTACACCTTC. It translates to CASSPPGPNYGYTF.

This clone was observed a few times. The chain uses TRBV5-4 and TRBJ1-1; TRBD1 agrees at 10 bases. Trimming removed 3 bases from V and 1 base from J; junction bases left unmatched: 0. CDR1 SGHNT and CDR2 YYREEE come from the germline V gene (reference sequence). The CDR3 length is 14 residues. The CDR3 sequence is CASSWDRGNTEAFF. The DNA of the CDR3 is TGTGCCAGCAGCTGGGACAGGGGGAACACTGAAGCTTTCTTT.

This sequence joins TRBV13 and TRBJ2-3, with 14 bases matching TRBD2. V lost 3 bases to trimming and J lost 5 bases; unmatched junction nucleotides: 10. The germline V gene encodes CDR1 PRHDT and CDR2 FYEKMQ (reference sequence). The CDR3 contains 18 residues. CDR3 sequence reads: CASSFPGGLAGAGDTQYF. The CDR3 coding sequence is TGTGCCAGCAGCTTCCCCGGGGGACTAGCGGGAGCGGGAGATACGCAGTATTTT.

This clone was seen more than once but under ten times. The CDR3 reads CASSSSTGVDTEAFF. In DNA form, the CDR3 reads TGTGCCAGCAGTTCCTCGACAGGGGTGGACACTGAAGCTTTCTTT. This chain links TRBV27 with TRBJ1-1; 8 bases are shared with TRBD1. With V trimmed by 4 bases and J by 3 bases, 7 bases remained unmatched. This CDR3 has 15 residues. Germline loops: CDR1 MNHEY, CDR2 SMNVEV (reference sequence).

V gene TRBV19 combines with J gene TRBJ2-5; D gene unclear. Germline V gene sequence: CDR1 LNHDA, CDR2 SQIVND (reference sequence). The CDR3 consists of 13 residues. The V and J ends lost 4 bases and 2 bases respectively, with 8 bases between them. CDR3 coding DNA: TGTGCCAGTAGTAATTTACAGCAAGAGACCCAGTACTTC. Its translation is CASSNLQQETQYF. Full variable domain (missing parts from reference TRBV19 and TRBJ2-5): DGGITQSPKYLFRKEGQNVTLSCEQNLNHDAMYWYRQDPGQGLRLIYYSQIVNDFQKGDIAEGYSVSREKKESFPLTVTSAQKNPTAFYLCASSNLQQETQYFGPGTRLLVL.

This clone appeared a few times. The CDR3 protein is CAWTPLGGGYGYTF. The CDR3 nucleotides read TGTGCCTGGACTCCCCTGGGCGGAGGCTATGGCTACACCTTC. The V gene is TRBV30, the J gene TRBJ1-2; unclear D gene. Germline lookup yields CDR1 GTSNPN and CDR2 SVGIG (reference sequence). Trimming took off 4 bases at V and 4 bases at J, with 16 bases between the two ends. The CDR3 length is 14 residues.

This chain joins TRBV5-1 and TRBJ2-1, with D unresolved. The CDR3 consists of 12 residues. CDR1 is SGHRS and CDR2 is YFSETQ in the germline V gene. V dropped 3 bases and J dropped 7 bases, with 8 bases sitting between them. CDR3 nucleotides: TGCGCCAGCAGCTCCACATTAAATGAGCAGTTCTTC. Amino acid sequence: CASSSTLNEQFF.

This clone turned up a few times. V and J are TRBV5-1 and TRBJ2-3, with TRBD2 matching 10 bases. This CDR3 has 15 residues. V lost 5 bases, J lost 3 bases, and 6 bases stayed unmatched. CDR1 SGHRS and CDR2 YFSETQ come from the germline V gene. CDR3 in amino acids: CASSSAGGPTDTQYF. As DNA, the CDR3 is TGCGCCAGCAGTTCAGCGGGAGGGCCTACAGATACGCAGTATTTT.

In its sample, this clone was seen a few times. This chain uses TRBV29-1 with TRBJ2-2; 8 nucleotides align to TRBD1. V was pared by 4 bases and J by 7 bases, with 5 bases of the junction left unmatched. CDR1 and CDR2 (germline): SQVTM, ANQGSEA. The CDR3 is 13 amino acids. The CDR3 here is CSVGQGAIGELFF. In nucleotides, the CDR3 is TGCAGCGTTGGCCAGGGGGCAATCGGGGAGCTGTTTTTT.